This T cell receptor beta chain was retrieved from a study of shared clonotypes between healthy human individuals. The CDR3 contains 14 residues. The germline gives CDR1 MNHNY, CDR2 SVGAGI (reference sequence). J gave up 3 bases and V 2 bases, and 4 bases lay outside the gene matches. Assay used: immunoSEQ multiplex PCR; TCRdb lists only in-frame clones, some missing. The sample has 2,500,000 or so clones, over 85% seen once. Study-wide findings and caveats: On the whole, naive subsets had larger estimated richness than memory subsets had.

Of note for this clone: Antigen specificity is unknown. The same CDR3 is also encoded by other DNA sequences in this sample.

The sample comprised naive CD4+ T cells from PBMCs. Subset indicated: CD45RA+ positively selected. J is TRBJ2-7 and V is TRBV6-6, with TRBD2 matching over 7 bases. This TCR derives from a man aged 18 to 30 in good health. Some clones in this sample may be carry-over from other donors' samples. This chain's CDR3 is CASSYAASGYEQYF. In nucleotides, the CDR3 is TGTGCCAGCAGTTACGCGGCTAGCGGCTACGAGCAGTACTTC.